The 7 T cell receptor beta chains below come from one sample, sequenced in a study of blood T cell repertoires in COVID-19. TCRdb's table, derived via immunoSEQ multiplex PCR, lists solely in-frame clones and lacks some. The table records around 220,000 clones, 80% to 85% of them present only once. The material sequenced was peripheral blood. These receptors were obtained from a woman of 80 years or more with COVID-19, enrolled during active disease.

V gene TRBV10-2 combines with J gene TRBJ2-7, with a weak D call TRBD2 (5 bases). Germline assignment: CDR1 WSHSY and CDR2 SAAADI. This CDR3 has 15 residues. The V end was cut by 2 bases, the J end by 3 bases, with 14 bases between. CDR3 region: CASSEEGFSFYEQYF. For the CDR3, the DNA is TGCGCCAGCAGTGAGGAGGGCTTCTCCTTCTACGAGCAGTACTTC.

The sample holds one count of this clone. The chain recombines TRBV20-1 with TRBJ1-1; 7 nucleotides agree with TRBD1. This CDR3 contains 11 residues. V dropped 5 bases and J dropped 3; count of bases not matched to a gene: 0. Germline CDR1 is DFQATT and CDR2 is SNEGSKA (reference sequence). The CDR3 bases are TGCAGTGCTGACAGGGACACTGAAGCTTTCTTT. Its translation: CSADRDTEAFF.

This chain links TRBV28 with TRBJ1-2; D possibly corresponds to TRBD1 (5 bases). This CDR3 has 12 amino acids. The germline gives CDR1 MDHEN, CDR2 SYDVKM. V dropped 5 bases and J dropped 7 bases, with 11 bases sitting between them. CDR3: CASSQGLTGYTF. In DNA form, the CDR3 reads TGTGCCAGCAGTCAGGGACTAACTGGCTACACCTTC.

This clone came up a few times. CDR3 DNA sequence: TGTGCCAGCAGCTTGGTATCGTGGGCTAACACTGAAGCTTTCTTT. Protein product: CASSLVSWANTEAFF. The chain joins TRBV5-6 to TRBJ1-1; D gene unclear. The ends were cut back, 0 bases at V and 2 bases at J, with 11 bases in the middle. CDR3 length: 15 residues. Germline CDR1 SGHDT, CDR2 YYEEEE.

This clone came up once. The CDR3 reads CATSRGQGGGYTF. CDR3 nucleotides: TGTGCCACCAGCAGAGGACAGGGAGGCGGCTACACCTTC. The V call is TRBV15, the J call TRBJ1-2; 7 positions agree with TRBD1. Germline values: CDR1 LNHNV, CDR2 YYDKDF (reference sequence). This CDR3 is built from 13 residues. The trim removed 1 base at V and 8 bases at J, leaving 4 bases unmatched.

This chain uses TRBV6-1 with TRBJ2-7; the D gene is possibly TRBD2 (5 bases). The V gene's germline CDR1 is MNHNS and CDR2 SASEGT. The length of the CDR3 is 13 residues. The V end lost 2 bases, the J end lost 3 bases, and 8 bases lay between the germline ends. The CDR3 region is CASSEFRGYEQYF. In DNA, the CDR3 is TGTGCCAGCAGTGAATTTCGGGGCTACGAGCAGTACTTC.

This chain links TRBV6-2 or TRBV6-3 with TRBJ2-7; 9 nucleotides align to TRBD1. V shed 0 bases and J 0 bases; nucleotides not matched to a gene: 6. There are 17 residues in the CDR3. The germline V gene encodes CDR1 MNHEY and CDR2 SVGEGT. The DNA of the CDR3 is TGTGCCAGCAGTTACTCGTCACAGGGGGCTATCTCCTACGAGCAGTACTTC. Translating it yields CASSYSSQGAISYEQYF.